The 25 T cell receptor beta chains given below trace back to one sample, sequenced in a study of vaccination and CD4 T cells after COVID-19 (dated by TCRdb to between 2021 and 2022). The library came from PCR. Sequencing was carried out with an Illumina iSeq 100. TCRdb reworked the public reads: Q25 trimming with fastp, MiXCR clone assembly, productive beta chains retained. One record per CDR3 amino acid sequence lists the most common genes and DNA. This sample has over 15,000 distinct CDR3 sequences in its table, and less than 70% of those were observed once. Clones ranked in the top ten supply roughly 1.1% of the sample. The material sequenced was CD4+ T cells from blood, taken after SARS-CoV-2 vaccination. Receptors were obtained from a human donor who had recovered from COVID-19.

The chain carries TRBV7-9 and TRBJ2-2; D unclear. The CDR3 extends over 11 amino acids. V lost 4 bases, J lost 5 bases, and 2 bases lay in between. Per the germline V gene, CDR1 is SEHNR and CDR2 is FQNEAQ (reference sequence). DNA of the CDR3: TGTGCCAGCAGCTATACCGGGGAGCTGTTTTTT. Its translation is CASSYTGELFF.

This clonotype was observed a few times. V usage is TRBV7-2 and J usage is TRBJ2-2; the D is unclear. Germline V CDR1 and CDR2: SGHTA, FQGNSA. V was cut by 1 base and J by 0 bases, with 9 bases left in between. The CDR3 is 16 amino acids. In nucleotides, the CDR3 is TGTGCCAGCAGCTTAGTAGGGCGGACGAACACCGGGGAGCTGTTTTTT. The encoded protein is CASSLVGRTNTGELFF.

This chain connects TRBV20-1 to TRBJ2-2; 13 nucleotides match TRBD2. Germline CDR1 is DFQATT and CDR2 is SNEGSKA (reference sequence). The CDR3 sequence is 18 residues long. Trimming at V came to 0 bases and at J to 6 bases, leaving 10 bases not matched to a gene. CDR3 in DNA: TGCAGTGCTAGAGAAACTAGCGGGAGGGCCGTACAGGCCGGGGAGCTGTTTTTT. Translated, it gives CSARETSGRAVQAGELFF.

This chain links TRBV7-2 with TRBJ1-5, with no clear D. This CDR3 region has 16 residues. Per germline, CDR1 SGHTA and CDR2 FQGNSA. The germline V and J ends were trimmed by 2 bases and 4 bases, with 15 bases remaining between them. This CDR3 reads CASSLKFGVWNQPQHF. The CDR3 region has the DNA TGTGCCAGCAGCTTAAAGTTCGGGGTCTGGAATCAGCCCCAGCATTTT.

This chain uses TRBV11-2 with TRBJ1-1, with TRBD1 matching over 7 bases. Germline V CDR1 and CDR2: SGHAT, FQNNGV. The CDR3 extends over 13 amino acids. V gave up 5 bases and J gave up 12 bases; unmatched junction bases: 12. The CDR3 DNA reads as TGTGCCAGCAGCCCCTCCCACGGGACAGTTCCTTTCTTT. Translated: CASSPSHGTVPFF.

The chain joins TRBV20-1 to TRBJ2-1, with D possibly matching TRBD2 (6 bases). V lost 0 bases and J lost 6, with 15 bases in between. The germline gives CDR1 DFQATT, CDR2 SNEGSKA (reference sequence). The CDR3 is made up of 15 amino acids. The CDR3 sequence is CSARDLTGTLNEQFF. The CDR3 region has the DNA TGCAGTGCTAGAGATCTAACCGGGACTCTCAATGAGCAGTTCTTC.

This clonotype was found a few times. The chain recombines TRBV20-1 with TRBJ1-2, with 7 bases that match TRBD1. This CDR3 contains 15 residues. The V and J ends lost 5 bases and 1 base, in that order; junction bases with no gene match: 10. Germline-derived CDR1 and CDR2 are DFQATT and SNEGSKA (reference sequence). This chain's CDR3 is CSASTPHRGNYGYTF. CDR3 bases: TGCAGTGCTTCGACCCCGCACAGGGGTAACTATGGCTACACCTTC.

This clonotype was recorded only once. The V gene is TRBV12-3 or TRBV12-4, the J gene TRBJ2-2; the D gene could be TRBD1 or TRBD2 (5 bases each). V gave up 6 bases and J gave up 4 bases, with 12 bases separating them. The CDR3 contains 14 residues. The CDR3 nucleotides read TGTGCCAGCAGCCCGGGACGGATCACCGGGGAGCTGTTTTTT. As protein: CASSPGRITGELFF.

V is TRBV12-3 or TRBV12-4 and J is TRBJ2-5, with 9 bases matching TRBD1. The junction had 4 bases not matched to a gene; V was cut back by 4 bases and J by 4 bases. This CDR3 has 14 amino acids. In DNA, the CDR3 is TGTGCCAGCAGTTCACAGGGGGCCGGAGAGACCCAGTACTTC. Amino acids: CASSSQGAGETQYF.

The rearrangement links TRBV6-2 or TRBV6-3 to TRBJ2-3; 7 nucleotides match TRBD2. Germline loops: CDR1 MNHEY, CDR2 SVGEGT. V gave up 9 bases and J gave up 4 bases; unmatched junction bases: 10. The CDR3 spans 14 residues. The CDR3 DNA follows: TGTGCCAGTGGCATGCGGGAGTCCCCAGATACGCAGTATTTT. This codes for CASGMRESPDTQYF.

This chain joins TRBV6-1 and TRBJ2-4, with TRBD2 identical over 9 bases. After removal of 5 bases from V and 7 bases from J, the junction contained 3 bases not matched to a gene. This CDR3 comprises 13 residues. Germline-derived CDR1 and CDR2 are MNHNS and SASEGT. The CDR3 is CASSPGTSNIQYF. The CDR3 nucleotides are TGTGCCAGCAGTCCCGGGACTAGCAACATTCAGTACTTC.

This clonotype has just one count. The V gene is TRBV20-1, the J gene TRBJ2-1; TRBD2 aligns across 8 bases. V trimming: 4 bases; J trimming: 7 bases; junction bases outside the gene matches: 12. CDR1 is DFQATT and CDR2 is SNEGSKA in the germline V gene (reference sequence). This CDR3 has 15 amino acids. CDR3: CSAKAGLAGGNEQFF. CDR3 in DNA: TGCAGTGCTAAGGCGGGGCTAGCGGGTGGTAATGAGCAGTTCTTC.

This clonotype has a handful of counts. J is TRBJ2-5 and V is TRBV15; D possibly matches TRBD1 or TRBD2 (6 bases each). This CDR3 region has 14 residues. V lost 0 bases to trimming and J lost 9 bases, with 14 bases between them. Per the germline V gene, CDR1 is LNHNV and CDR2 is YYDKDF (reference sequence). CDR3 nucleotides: TGTGCCACCAGCAGAGATACGGGGGCCCGGCCCCAGTACTTC. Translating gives CATSRDTGARPQYF.

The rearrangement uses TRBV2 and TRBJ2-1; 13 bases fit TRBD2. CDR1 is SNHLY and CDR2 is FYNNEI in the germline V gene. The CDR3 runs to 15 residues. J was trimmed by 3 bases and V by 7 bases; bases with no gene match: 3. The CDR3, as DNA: TGTGCCAGCAACCGACTAGCGGGAGGCTACAATGAGCAGTTCTTC. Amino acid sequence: CASNRLAGGYNEQFF.

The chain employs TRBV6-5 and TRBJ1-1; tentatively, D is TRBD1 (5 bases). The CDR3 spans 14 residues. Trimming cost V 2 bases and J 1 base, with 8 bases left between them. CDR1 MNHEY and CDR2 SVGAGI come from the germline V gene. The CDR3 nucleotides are TGTGCCAGCAGTTACGGGGGGGGGAACACTGAAGCTTTCTTT. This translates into CASSYGGGNTEAFF.

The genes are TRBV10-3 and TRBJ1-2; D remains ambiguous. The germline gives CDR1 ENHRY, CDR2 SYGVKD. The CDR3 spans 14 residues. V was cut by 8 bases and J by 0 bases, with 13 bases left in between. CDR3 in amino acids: CAIPGSHPNYGYTF. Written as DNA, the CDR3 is TGTGCCATCCCGGGTTCCCATCCTAACTATGGCTACACCTTC.

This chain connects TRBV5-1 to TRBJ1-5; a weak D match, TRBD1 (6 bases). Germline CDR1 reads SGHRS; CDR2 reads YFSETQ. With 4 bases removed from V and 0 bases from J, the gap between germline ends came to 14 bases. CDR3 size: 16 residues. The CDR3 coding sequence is TGCGCCAGCAGCACGGGACATGGCGATAGCAATCAGCCCCAGCATTTT. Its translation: CASSTGHGDSNQPQHF.

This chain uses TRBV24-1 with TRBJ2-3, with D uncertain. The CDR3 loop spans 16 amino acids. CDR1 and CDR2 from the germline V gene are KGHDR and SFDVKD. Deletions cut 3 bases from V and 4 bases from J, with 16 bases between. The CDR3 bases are TGTGCCACCAGTGATAGAACTGTCGTGAGCGCAGATACGCAGTATTTT. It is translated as CATSDRTVVSADTQYF.

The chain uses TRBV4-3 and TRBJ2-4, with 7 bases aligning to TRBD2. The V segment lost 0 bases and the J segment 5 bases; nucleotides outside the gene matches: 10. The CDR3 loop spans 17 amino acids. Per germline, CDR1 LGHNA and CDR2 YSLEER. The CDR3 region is CASSQDWGGDTQNIQYF. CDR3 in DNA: TGCGCCAGCAGCCAAGATTGGGGAGGGGATACCCAAAACATTCAGTACTTC.

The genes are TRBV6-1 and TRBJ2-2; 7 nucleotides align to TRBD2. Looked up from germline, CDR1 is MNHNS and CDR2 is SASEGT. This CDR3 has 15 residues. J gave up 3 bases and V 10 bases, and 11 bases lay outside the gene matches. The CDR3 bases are TGTGCCACCAGCCTTCGGGGGAGGGACACCGGGGAGCTGTTTTTT. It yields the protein CATSLRGRDTGELFF.

The CDR3 loop is CASSAPQQGVYEQYF. The CDR3 DNA sequence: TGTGCCAGCAGCGCGCCCCAGCAGGGCGTATACGAGCAGTACTTC. This sequence joins TRBV27 and TRBJ2-7, with D possibly TRBD1 on 5 matching bases. The CDR3 spans 15 residues. The germline V and J ends were trimmed by 6 bases and 4 bases, with 19 bases remaining between them. Germline V lookup: CDR1 MNHEY, CDR2 SMNVEV (reference sequence).

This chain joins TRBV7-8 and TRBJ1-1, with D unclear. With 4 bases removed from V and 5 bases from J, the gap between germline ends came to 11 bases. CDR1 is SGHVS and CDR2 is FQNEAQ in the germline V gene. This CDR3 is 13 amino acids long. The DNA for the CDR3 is TGTGCCAGCAGCTCTCGGTTCCGGACTGAAGCTTTCTTT. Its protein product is CASSSRFRTEAFF. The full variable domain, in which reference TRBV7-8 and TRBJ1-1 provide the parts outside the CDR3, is GAGVSQSPRYKVAKRGQDVALRCDPISGHVSLFWYQQALGQGPEFLTYFQNEAQLDKSGLPSDRFFAERPEGSVSTLKIQRTQQEDSAVYLCASSSRFRTEAFFGQGTRLTVV.

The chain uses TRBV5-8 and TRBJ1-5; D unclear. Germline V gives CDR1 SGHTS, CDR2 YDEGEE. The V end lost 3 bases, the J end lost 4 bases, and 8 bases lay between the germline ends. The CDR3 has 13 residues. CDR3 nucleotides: TGTGCCAGCAGCTACGACTCTAATCAGCCCCAGCATTTT. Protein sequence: CASSYDSNQPQHF.

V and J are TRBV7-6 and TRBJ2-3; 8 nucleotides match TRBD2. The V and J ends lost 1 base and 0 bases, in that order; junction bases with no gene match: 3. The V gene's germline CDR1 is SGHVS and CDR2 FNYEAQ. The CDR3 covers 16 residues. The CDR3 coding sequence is TGTGCCAGCAGCTTAGTGGGCGGGAGGAGCACAGATACGCAGTATTTT. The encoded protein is CASSLVGGRSTDTQYF.

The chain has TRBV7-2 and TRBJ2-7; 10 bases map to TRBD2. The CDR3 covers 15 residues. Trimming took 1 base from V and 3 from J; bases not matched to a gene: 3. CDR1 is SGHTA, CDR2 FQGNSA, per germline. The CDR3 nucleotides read TGTGCCAGCAGCTTAGGCCCTAGCGGGAGCTACGAGCAGTACTTC. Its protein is CASSLGPSGSYEQYF.